Shown below are 10 T cell receptor beta chains from a single sample sequenced in a study of blood T cell repertoires in COVID-19. Clones were read by immunoSEQ multiplex PCR, and TCRdb kept only the in-frame ones, dropping some. The sample includes just over 200,000 clones, around three quarters of them seen just once. The sample was peripheral blood. Every receptor here comes from a woman in her 70s with acute or convalescent COVID-19.

This chain's CDR3 is CASSQDRGDTQYF. Written as DNA, the CDR3 is TGTGCCAGCAGCCAAGATAGGGGGGATACGCAGTATTTT. This sequence joins TRBV3-1 (or the pseudogene TRBV3-2) and TRBJ2-3; TRBD1 is a possible D gene (6 bases). V gave up 0 bases and J gave up 6 bases, with 7 bases separating them. This CDR3 is 13 amino acids long. Germline CDR1 and CDR2: LGHDT and YNNKEL (reference sequence).

The chain combines TRBV6-5 with TRBJ1-5, with D perhaps TRBD1 (5 bases). The CDR3 has 14 amino acids. V shed 7 bases and J shed 5 bases, with 15 bases lying between them. The V gene's germline CDR1 is MNHEY and CDR2 SVGAGI. CDR3 DNA: TGTGCCAGCAATTTCGACAGCCTAGATCAGCCCCAGCATTTT. Translation gives CASNFDSLDQPQHF.

Only a few counts were recorded for this clone. The gene calls are TRBV28 and TRBJ1-6; D may be TRBD1 (5 bases). The ends were cut back, 7 bases at V and 7 bases at J, with 17 bases in the middle. CDR1 is MDHEN, CDR2 SYDVKM, per germline. CDR3 length equals 15 residues. The chain's CDR3 is CASTAQGGLNSPLHF. In DNA, the CDR3 is TGTGCCAGCACCGCCCAGGGAGGCTTAAATTCACCCCTCCACTTT.

The chain uses TRBV6-6 and TRBJ1-5; D is uncertain. Germline V gene data show CDR1 as MNHNY and CDR2 as SVGAGI (reference sequence). Trimming took off 5 bases at V and 3 bases at J, with 11 bases between the two ends. This CDR3 is built from 14 residues. Written as DNA, the CDR3 is TGTGCCAGCAGTGAGAGGCAGTACAATCAGCCCCAGCATTTT. Its translation is CASSERQYNQPQHF.

This clone was seen just once. The chain employs TRBV7-9 and TRBJ1-1, with D maybe TRBD1 (6 bases). This CDR3 has 14 residues. The V gene's germline CDR1 is SEHNR and CDR2 FQNEAQ (reference sequence). With 5 bases removed from V and 1 base from J, the gap between germline ends came to 11 bases. CDR3 sequence: CASSPRTENTEAFF. The CDR3 nucleotides read TGTGCCAGCAGCCCGAGGACAGAGAACACTGAAGCTTTCTTT.

CDR3 in DNA: TGTGCCAGTAGTACGGGACAGGGAGAGGGCTACGAGCAGTACTTC. This sequence encodes CASSTGQGEGYEQYF. V and J are TRBV19 and TRBJ2-7, with 9 nucleotides matching TRBD1. The CDR3 has 15 amino acids. CDR1 and CDR2 from the germline V gene are LNHDA and SQIVND (reference sequence). V trimming: 4 bases; J trimming: 3 bases; junction bases outside the gene matches: 7. Complete variable domain (other parts from reference TRBV19 and TRBJ2-7): DGGITQSPKYLFRKEGQNVTLSCEQNLNHDAMYWYRQDPGQGLRLIYYSQIVNDFQKGDIAEGYSVSREKKESFPLTVTSAQKNPTAFYLCASSTGQGEGYEQYFGPGTRLTVT.

V is TRBV18 and J is TRBJ1-1; 7 bases map to TRBD1. This CDR3 region has 14 residues. Germline values: CDR1 KGHSH, CDR2 LQKENI. V dropped 3 bases and J dropped 4; count of bases not matched to a gene: 5. For the CDR3, the DNA is TGTGCCAGCTCACCGAGACAGGGAATCACTGAAGCTTTCTTT. Encoded protein: CASSPRQGITEAFF.

The chain carries TRBV2 and TRBJ1-3; a weak D match, TRBD1 (6 bases). Germline values: CDR1 SNHLY, CDR2 FYNNEI. Trimming removed 0 bases from V and 3 bases from J, with 18 bases in between. The CDR3 consists of 18 residues. The CDR3 DNA reads as TGTGCCAGCAGTGAAGCGCTTCGGGGGGGCAGGAGTGGAAACACCATATATTTT. This encodes CASSEALRGGRSGNTIYF.

The V gene is TRBV4-1, the J gene TRBJ2-1, with a possible D match to TRBD1 (6 bases). The ends were cut back, 1 base at V and 0 bases at J, with 10 bases in the middle. Germline-derived CDR1 and CDR2 are MGHRA and YSYEKL. The CDR3 runs 16 residues. The CDR3 coding sequence is TGCGCCAGCAGCCAAGGCGCAGGGGCCTCCTACAATGAGCAGTTCTTC. Its protein product is CASSQGAGASYNEQFF.

The genes are TRBV27 and TRBJ2-1; 11 bases fit TRBD2. The V gene's germline CDR1 is MNHEY and CDR2 SMNVEV (reference sequence). CDR3 length: 15 amino acids. The V and J ends lost 3 bases and 15 bases, in that order; junction bases with no gene match: 13. The CDR3 loop reads CASSFQLGTSGSLFF. DNA for the CDR3: TGTGCCAGCAGTTTCCAGCTTGGAACTAGCGGGAGCCTGTTCTTC.